The 23 T cell receptor beta chains in this list originate from one sample, sequenced in a study of control samples from healthy donors and cancer patients. Here immunoSEQ multiplex PCR was the method, and the copy in TCRdb shows in-frame clones only, minus some. The data show 160,000 or so clones, 92% seen once. Input material: blood. Receptors were obtained from a woman between 25 and 40 years old in good health.

V and J are TRBV4-1 and TRBJ2-2, with 9 positions matching TRBD2. The CDR3 loop spans 17 amino acids. Per the germline V gene, CDR1 is MGHRA and CDR2 is YSYEKL. V lost 1 base, J lost 7 bases, and 10 bases stayed unmatched. The CDR3 DNA is TGCGCCAGCAGCCAAGTAGAGGTTAGCGGGAGTTTCGGGGAGCTGTTTTTT. Residues: CASSQVEVSGSFGELFF.

This rearrangement joins TRBV19 to TRBJ2-5; D unclear. Germline lookup yields CDR1 LNHDA and CDR2 SQIVND (reference sequence). The CDR3 has 13 residues. V was cut by 0 bases and J by 4 bases, with 6 bases left in between. CDR3 DNA sequence: TGTGCCAGTAGTATAGATCCGGGAGAGACCCAGTACTTC. As protein: CASSIDPGETQYF.

The chain uses TRBV12-3 or TRBV12-4 and TRBJ1-1; D uncertain. Trimming took 4 bases from V and 4 from J, leaving 7 bases between them. The CDR3 is 12 residues long. Here the CDR3 reads CASSSVGTEAFF. In DNA form, the CDR3 reads TGTGCCAGCAGTTCTGTCGGCACTGAAGCTTTCTTT.

The chain joins TRBV19 to TRBJ1-4; possibly TRBD1 for D (6 bases). The V end was cut by 5 bases, the J end by 5 bases, with 12 bases between. The CDR3 has 14 amino acids. Germline CDR1 is LNHDA and CDR2 is SQIVND (reference sequence). CDR3 sequence (DNA): TGTGCCAGTAGTCTGACAGGTTGGAATGAAAAACTGTTTTTT. It is translated as CASSLTGWNEKLFF.

V and J are TRBV21-1 and TRBJ1-1; the table's D call of TRBD1 was not tested on the DNA. TRBV21-1 is a pseudogene segment. This CDR3 has 18 amino acids. This CDR3 reads CASSKRHAGQGRRTEAFF. Here the CDR3 DNA reads TGTGCCAGCAGCAAGCGGCACGCCGGACAGGGGAGAAGGACTGAAGCTTTCTTT.

J is TRBJ1-5 and V is TRBV6-2 or TRBV6-3; D uncertain. The CDR3 spans 12 residues. Between the trimmed V and J ends, which lost 5 bases and 5 bases, there was a span of 7 bases. Germline V lookup: CDR1 MNHEY, CDR2 SVGEGT. CDR3 loop: CASSPPHQPQHF. As DNA, the CDR3 is TGTGCCAGCAGTCCCCCCCATCAGCCCCAGCATTTT.

This clone was found once. V is TRBV2 and J is TRBJ1-1; D perhaps matches TRBD1 (5 bases). The CDR3 is 15 residues long. Germline V gives CDR1 SNHLY, CDR2 FYNNEI. Trimming removed 0 bases at V and 11 bases at J, with 19 bases between. The CDR3, as DNA: TGTGCCAGCAGTGAAGCTTCAAGCGGGGGGTGGGTGGCTTTCTTT. This translates into CASSEASSGGWVAFF.

The chain employs TRBV6-2 or TRBV6-3 and TRBJ1-5, with D hard to call. CDR3 size: 14 residues. Germline V lookup: CDR1 MNHEY, CDR2 SVGEGT. V gave up 6 bases and J gave up 2 bases, with 11 bases separating them. Here the CDR3 reads CASSQGSRNQPQHF. CDR3 sequence (DNA): TGTGCCAGCAGCCAAGGATCCCGCAATCAGCCCCAGCATTTT.

The rearrangement joins TRBV15 to TRBJ2-7, with D unresolved. This CDR3 has 16 amino acids. The V end lost 1 base, the J end lost 4 bases, and 17 bases lay between the germline ends. Germline CDR1 LNHNV, CDR2 YYDKDF (reference sequence). CDR3 sequence reads: CATSRGVLARGYEQYF. The CDR3 DNA sequence: TGTGCCACCAGCAGAGGGGTGTTAGCAAGAGGATACGAGCAGTACTTC.

The genes are TRBV7-3 and TRBJ1-4, with 9 bases lining up with TRBD1. CDR3 length: 15 amino acids. After removal of 4 bases from V and 6 bases from J, the junction contained 6 bases not matched to a gene. Germline V gives CDR1 SGHTA, CDR2 FQGTGA. CDR3 in amino acids: CASSSPGQGHEKLFF. CDR3 sequence (DNA): TGTGCCAGCAGCTCCCCGGGACAGGGCCATGAAAAACTGTTTTTT.

The chain employs TRBV6-5 and TRBJ1-2; no definite D call. The CDR3 consists of 15 residues. Trimming stripped 0 bases from V and 8 bases from J, with 16 bases between. Germline values: CDR1 MNHEY, CDR2 SVGAGI. The CDR3 DNA follows: TGTGCCAGCAGTTACTCCGTCCTTGACAAGGAAGGCTACACCTTC. Translation gives CASSYSVLDKEGYTF.

This clone was seen only a few times. V and J are TRBV6-5 and TRBJ1-5; D not certain. Germline V CDR1 and CDR2: MNHEY, SVGAGI. Trimming left V 6 bases short and J 3 bases short, with 9 bases between. The CDR3 has 13 amino acids. The CDR3 DNA follows: TGTGCCAGCAGCGTCCGCTCCAATCAGCCCCAGCATTTT. It yields the protein CASSVRSNQPQHF.

The rearrangement joins TRBV5-1 to TRBJ1-1, with TRBD1 matching 9 bases. Germline loops: CDR1 SGHRS, CDR2 YFSETQ. With V trimmed by 4 bases and J by 1 base, 5 bases remained unmatched. This CDR3 contains 15 residues. This chain's CDR3 is CASSLQGAKNTEAFF. As DNA, the CDR3 is TGCGCCAGCAGCCTACAGGGGGCGAAGAACACTGAAGCTTTCTTT.

The chain carries TRBV14 and TRBJ2-1, with TRBD2 identical over 9 bases. J lost 3 bases, V lost 3 bases, and 9 bases had no gene match. The germline CDR1 and CDR2 sequences are SGHDN and FVKESK. This CDR3 contains 17 residues. Written as DNA, the CDR3 is TGTGCCAGCAGCCAGACCGGGACTAGCATTTTCTACAATGAGCAGTTCTTC. Translating it yields CASSQTGTSIFYNEQFF.

V gene TRBV4-1 combines with J gene TRBJ1-4; D gene unclear. Germline CDR1 and CDR2: MGHRA and YSYEKL. This CDR3 spans 15 amino acids. V was pared by 1 base and J by 5 bases, with 11 bases between. CDR3 nucleotides: TGCGCCAGCAGCCAAGTAAGATCGGAAAATGAAAAACTGTTTTTT. It specifies CASSQVRSENEKLFF.

This sequence joins TRBV27 and TRBJ2-1, with D hard to call. The V gene's germline CDR1 is MNHEY and CDR2 SMNVEV (reference sequence). This CDR3 is 15 amino acids long. Trimming stripped 2 bases from V and 7 bases from J, with 15 bases between. CDR3 loop: CASSLPGSPPNEQFF. For the CDR3, the DNA is TGTGCCAGCAGTTTACCCGGGTCCCCTCCTAATGAGCAGTTCTTC.

The chain couples TRBV6-5 to TRBJ1-1, with 7 bases identical to TRBD1. The J segment lost 5 bases and the V segment lost 7 bases, leaving 7 bases of the junction unmatched. The CDR3 is 13 residues long. Germline V gene lookup returns CDR1 MNHEY and CDR2 SVGAGI. Written as DNA, the CDR3 is TGTGCCAGCATCCTGACAGGGATAACTGAAGCTTTCTTT. Its protein product is CASILTGITEAFF.

The chain couples TRBV4-3 to TRBJ2-1; tentative D call: TRBD1 (6 bases). The length of the CDR3 is 13 residues. V lost 3 bases and J 9 bases, leaving 12 bases between the germline ends. Germline loops: CDR1 LGHNA, CDR2 YSLEER. The CDR3 nucleotides read TGCGCCAGCAGCCAGGTACAGGGTATTGAGCAGTTCTTC. The encoded protein is CASSQVQGIEQFF.

The V call is TRBV27, the J call TRBJ1-2; maybe TRBD1 (6 bases). The ends were cut back, 4 bases at V and 8 bases at J, with 17 bases in the middle. The germline V gene has CDR1 MNHEY and CDR2 SMNVEV (reference sequence). This CDR3 has 14 residues. The CDR3 region is CASSSQQGFMGYTF. The DNA of the CDR3 is TGTGCCAGCAGTTCCCAACAGGGTTTTATGGGCTACACCTTC.

This rearrangement joins TRBV19 to TRBJ1-5; possible D gene TRBD1, 5 bases. V was pared by 3 bases and J by 3 bases, with 15 bases between. Germline V lookup: CDR1 LNHDA, CDR2 SQIVND (reference sequence). This CDR3 has 16 residues. CDR3 bases: TGTGCCAGTAGTATCGGGGTGGGGCATTCCAATCAGCCCCAGCATTTT. It yields the protein CASSIGVGHSNQPQHF.

This clone was picked up a small number of times. The chain uses TRBV6-5 and TRBJ1-1; D is possibly TRBD1 (5 bases). Germline values: CDR1 MNHEY, CDR2 SVGAGI. The CDR3 totals 14 residues. Trimming left V 2 bases short and J 3 bases short, with 10 bases between. CDR3 nucleotides: TGTGCCAGCAGTTACAGGGGCTGGGACACTGAAGCTTTCTTT. Translated: CASSYRGWDTEAFF.

The J gene is TRBJ1-2, the V gene TRBV11-2; a possible D gene is TRBD1 (5 bases). The CDR3 has 15 residues. V lost 3 bases to trimming and J lost 5 bases, with 16 bases between them. Germline assignment: CDR1 SGHAT and CDR2 FQNNGV. The CDR3 bases are TGTGCCAGCAGCTTTGGGAGGGGTTTCGTATATGGCTACACCTTC. Its protein is CASSFGRGFVYGYTF.

This clone was recorded only once. The sample contains more than one DNA sequence encoding this CDR3. The chain is built from TRBV7-2 and TRBJ2-1, with 10 positions matching TRBD2. V trimming: 3 bases; J trimming: 7 bases; junction bases outside the gene matches: 6. This CDR3 comprises 15 residues. In germline, CDR1 is SGHTA, CDR2 FQGNSA. CDR3 in DNA: TGTGCCAGCAGCTTCCGGCTAGCGGGAGAGAATGAGCAGTTCTTC. It yields the protein CASSFRLAGENEQFF.